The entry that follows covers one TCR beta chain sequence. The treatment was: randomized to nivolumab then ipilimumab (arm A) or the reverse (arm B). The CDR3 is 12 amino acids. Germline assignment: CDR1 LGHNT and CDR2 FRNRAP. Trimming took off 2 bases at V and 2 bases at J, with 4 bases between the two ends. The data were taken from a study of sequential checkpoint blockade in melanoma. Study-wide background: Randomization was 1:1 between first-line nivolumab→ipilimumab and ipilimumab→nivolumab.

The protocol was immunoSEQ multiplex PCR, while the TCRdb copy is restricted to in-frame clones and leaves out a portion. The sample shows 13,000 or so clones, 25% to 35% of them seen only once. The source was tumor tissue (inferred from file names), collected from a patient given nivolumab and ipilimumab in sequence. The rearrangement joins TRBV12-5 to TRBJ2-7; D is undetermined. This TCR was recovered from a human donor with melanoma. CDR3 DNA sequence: TGTGCTAGTGGTTTGCACCCCTACGAGCAGTACTTC. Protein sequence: CASGLHPYEQYF.